The 5 T cell receptor beta chains below were found in one sample sequenced in a study of OX40 agonist ivuxolimab in advanced cancers. Sequencing was performed with immunoSEQ multiplex PCR; in TCRdb, only in-frame clones are kept and a portion is missing. The repertoire includes about 48,000 clones, approximately 90% of them detected once, and roughly 43% sits in the top ten. Sample: CD4+ or CD8+ T cells sorted from blood, taken in a trial of the OX40 agonist ivuxolimab. These receptors were taken from an adult with an advanced solid tumor such as melanoma, head and neck, liver or kidney cancer.

V usage is TRBV2 and J usage is TRBJ2-2; D is unresolved. Trimming left V 0 bases short and J 3 bases short, with 8 bases between. Germline V CDR1 and CDR2: SNHLY, FYNNEI. The CDR3 extends over 15 amino acids. The CDR3 DNA sequence: TGTGCCAGCAGTGAAGCGGAGACGTACACCGGGGAGCTGTTTTTT. Protein sequence: CASSEAETYTGELFF.

The V and J genes are TRBV7-2 and TRBJ2-3, with 9 bases that match TRBD2. Trimming removed 1 base from V and 2 bases from J; junction bases left unmatched: 10. The CDR3 runs 18 residues. Looked up from germline, CDR1 is SGHTA and CDR2 is FQGNSA. CDR3 DNA: TGTGCCAGCAGCTTAGTTCCTAGCGGGGTGGTTAACACAGATACGCAGTATTTT. It specifies CASSLVPSGVVNTDTQYF.

This chain links TRBV9 with TRBJ1-3; D gene uncertain. The length of the CDR3 is 15 residues. Looked up from germline, CDR1 is SGDLS and CDR2 is YYNGEE. The V end was cut by 5 bases, the J end by 4 bases, with 16 bases between. The CDR3 is CASSYGDSPGNTIYF. The CDR3 DNA reads as TGTGCCAGCAGTTACGGGGATTCTCCCGGAAACACCATATATTTT.

This clone appeared a single time. The chain combines TRBV7-9 with TRBJ1-1; D unresolved. Trimming cost V 8 bases and J 4 bases, with 17 bases left between them. The CDR3 length is 14 residues. Germline V gene sequence: CDR1 SEHNR, CDR2 FQNEAQ (reference sequence). The CDR3 coding sequence is TGTGCCAGCGACTCGGCAGCGGGAAGCACTGAAGCTTTCTTT. It encodes CASDSAAGSTEAFF.

The V gene is TRBV4-3, the J gene TRBJ2-7; D gene ambiguous. Trimming cost V 1 base and J 6 bases, with 19 bases left between them. This CDR3 is built from 16 residues. Germline lookup yields CDR1 LGHNA and CDR2 YSLEER. The CDR3 region has the DNA TGCGCCAGCAGCCAAGTCGGGCAGGTCCCCCTCTCCGAGCAGTACTTC. As protein: CASSQVGQVPLSEQYF.